This T cell receptor beta chain was retrieved from a study of post-analysis software for immune sequencing data. Study results and limitations: Patients used several TRBV segments, including TRBV5-6, TRBV5-1 and TRBV20-1, more often than controls.

As for this clonotype: Antigen specificity is unknown.

The TCR beta cDNA libraries carried unique molecular identifiers. Using its own MiXCR run on the PCR reads, TCRdb lists one record per CDR3 protein. The sample consists of roughly 800,000 distinct CDR3 sequences, about 43% of them appearing once. Trimming removed 5 bases at V and 2 bases at J, with 13 bases between. CDR1 is SEHNR and CDR2 is FQNEAQ in the germline V gene (reference sequence). CDR3 size: 14 residues. The source of this sequence is a girl under 18 with multiple sclerosis. The chain uses TRBV7-9 and TRBJ2-7, with a tentative D call TRBD1 (6 bases). The sample was blood. CDR3: CASSTTDRPYEQYF. CDR3 DNA: TGTGCCAGCAGCACAACGGACAGACCCTACGAGCAGTACTTC.